The rows below give T cell receptor beta chains drawn from one sample of a study of shared clonotypes between healthy human individuals. Data came from immunoSEQ multiplex PCR; TCRdb stores just in-frame clones and leaves some out. The sample yields approximately 1.5 million clones, approximately 98.5% seen once. Specimen: naive CD4+ T cells sorted from blood. These receptors were taken from a man younger than 40 in good health. Both conserved end residues are part of each CDR3. A D gene is named only where the DNA matches it firmly. Clone size appears in some rows only: once, few, many, or a class for an expanded clone.

v_call	d_call	clone_size	j_call	cdr3_length	cdr3_nt	cdr3_aa
TRBV5-4	TRBD1	-	TRBJ1-1	15	TGTGCCAGCAGCTTCGGGACAGGGGGTAAAACTGAAGCTTTCTTT	CASSFGTGGKTEAFF
TRBV5-1	TRBD1	once	TRBJ2-2	16	TGCGCCAGCAGCTTTTTCGGGACAGGGGCCCCCGGGGAGCTGTTTTTT	CASSFFGTGAPGELFF
TRBV5-6	-	-	TRBJ2-1	17	TGTGCCAGCAGCTTGGATTTAGTGGTGGTGGGATACAATGAGCAGTTCTTC	CASSLDLVVVGYNEQFF
TRBV18	-	-	TRBJ2-3	13	TGTGCCAGCAAACCATCGGGTATAGATACGCAGTATTTT	CASKPSGIDTQYF
TRBV7-9	-	-	TRBJ1-2	13	TGTGCCAGCAGCTTAGGACCGCTCGTTGGCTACACCTTC	CASSLGPLVGYTF
TRBV6-6	-	-	TRBJ2-1	14	TGTGCCAGCAGTTACCTCTCTAGGGCGGATGAGCAGTTCTTC	CASSYLSRADEQFF
TRBV7-2	TRBD2	-	TRBJ2-1	15	TGTGCCAGCAGTCCAGAGAGCGGGAGTTACAATGAGCAGTTCTTC	CASSPESGSYNEQFF
TRBV10-1	-	-	TRBJ2-5	13	TGCGCCAGCAGTGGGATCCACCAAGAGACCCAGTACTTC	CASSGIHQETQYF
TRBV19	-	-	TRBJ1-2	14	TGTGCCAGTAGTATCGCCTCGGCTAACTATGGCTACACCTTC	CASSIASANYGYTF
TRBV5-1	-	once	TRBJ2-1	14	TGCGCCAGCAGCGCCGGGACTTTGAACAATGAGCAGTTCTTC	CASSAGTLNNEQFF
TRBV28	-	-	TRBJ2-1	13	TGTGCCAGCAGATCAGTTCCCTACAATGAGCAGTTCTTC	CASRSVPYNEQFF
TRBV28	TRBD1	-	TRBJ1-2	13	TGTGCCAGCCGACCGACAGGGAGTATGGACTACACCTTC	CASRPTGSMDYTF
TRBV18	TRBD2	-	TRBJ2-6	15	TGTGCCAGCTCACCGGGGGGGTCTCGGGCCAACGTCCTGACTTTC	CASSPGGSRANVLTF
TRBV29-1	-	-	TRBJ2-1	14	TGCAGCGTTTTAAAAACGGGAAGGTACAATGAGCAGTTCTTC	CSVLKTGRYNEQFF
TRBV25-1	TRBD1	-	TRBJ1-5	13	TGTGCCAGCAGTGCGGGACAGGGCCAGCCCCAGCATTTT	CASSAGQGQPQHF
TRBV5-4	TRBD1	-	TRBJ2-1	15	TGTGCCAGCAGCTTTAACAGGGGGTTTTGGAATGAGCAGTTCTTC	CASSFNRGFWNEQFF
TRBV7-7	TRBD2	-	TRBJ2-5	16	TGTGCCAGCAGCTCTAGGACTAGCGGGAGAATTGGGACCCAGTACTTC	CASSSRTSGRIGTQYF
TRBV29-1	TRBD1	-	TRBJ1-2	15	TGCAGCGTTGCAGACAGGGGGCGAACTAACTATGGCTACACCTTC	CSVADRGRTNYGYTF
TRBV4-3	TRBD1	-	TRBJ1-4	13	TGCGCCAGCAGAGGACAGGGAGTAGAAAAACTGTTTTTT	CASRGQGVEKLFF
TRBV18	-	-	TRBJ2-1	16	TGTGCCAGCTCACCACCACAGGGGAGGTCCTACAATGAGCAGTTCTTC	CASSPPQGRSYNEQFF
TRBV5-1	-	-	TRBJ2-4	14	TGCGCCAGCAGCTCAGGGGGGCCCAAAAACATTCAGTACTTC	CASSSGGPKNIQYF
TRBV11-2	-	-	TRBJ2-5	13	TGTGCCAGCAGCCGAGGCGTCCAAGAGACCCAGTACTTC	CASSRGVQETQYF
TRBV5-1	-	-	TRBJ1-5	16	TGCGCCAGCAGCTTGGATCCGGACCCCAGCAATCAGCCCCAGCATTTT	CASSLDPDPSNQPQHF
TRBV28	-	-	TRBJ1-2	15	TGTGCCAGCAGTACACCAACAGGAGGATTTGGTGGCTACACCTTC	CASSTPTGGFGGYTF
TRBV5-5	-	-	TRBJ1-1	13	TGTGCCAGCAGCCGGACAACGAACGGGGAAGCTTTCTTT	CASSRTTNGEAFF
TRBV7-6	-	-	TRBJ2-2	17	TGTGCCAGCAGCTTAGGGTTTATTGGCAGGAACACCGGGGAGCTGTTTTTT	CASSLGFIGRNTGELFF
TRBV19	-	-	TRBJ2-1	15	TGTGCCAGTAGTGACAGCGGGCCCTCCTACAATGAGCAGTTCTTC	CASSDSGPSYNEQFF
TRBV19	TRBD1	-	TRBJ1-5	15	TGTGCCAGTAGTATAGGGACAGGGAACGGACAGCCCCAGCATTTT	CASSIGTGNGQPQHF
TRBV28	-	-	TRBJ2-5	13	TGTGCCAGCAGGGAACAAGCAGGAGAGACCCAGTACTTC	CASREQAGETQYF
TRBV6-1	TRBD2	-	TRBJ2-2	17	TGTGCCAGCAGTGGGATTCGCGGGAGTCGGGGCACCGGGGAGCTGTTTTTT	CASSGIRGSRGTGELFF
TRBV19	TRBD1	-	TRBJ2-7	15	TGTGCCAGTAGTAGAACAGGGGATGGGAAGGACGAGCAGTACTTC	CASSRTGDGKDEQYF
TRBV9	-	-	TRBJ2-7	14	TGTGCCAGCAGCGTAGGGGGAATTGGCTACGAGCAGTACTTC	CASSVGGIGYEQYF
TRBV9	TRBD2	-	TRBJ2-2	16	TGTGCCAGCGCCTTTGGGACTAGCGGGACGTCCGGGGAGCTGTTTTTT	CASAFGTSGTSGELFF
TRBV5-1	TRBD1	-	TRBJ2-7	15	TGCGCCAGCAGCTTGGGACAGGGTAGATTCTACGAGCAGTACTTC	CASSLGQGRFYEQYF
TRBV5-5	TRBD2	-	TRBJ2-3	15	TGTGCCAGCAGCTTGCCTAGCGGGAACACAGATACGCAGTATTTT	CASSLPSGNTDTQYF
TRBV2	-	-	TRBJ1-2	13	TGTGCCAGCAGCCGACAGCGAAACTATGGCTACACCTTC	CASSRQRNYGYTF
TRBV7-2	-	-	TRBJ2-7	13	TGTGCCAGCAGCTTCCAGTTTCAGGGAGAGCAGTACTTC	CASSFQFQGEQYF
TRBV25-1	-	-	TRBJ2-1	13	TGTGCCAGCAGTGAATATCAGTGGAATGAGCAGTTCTTC	CASSEYQWNEQFF
TRBV7-2	-	-	TRBJ1-5	13	TGTGCCAGCAGTAGGGATAGCAATCAGCCCCAGCATTTT	CASSRDSNQPQHF
TRBV5-4	TRBD2	-	TRBJ2-3	15	TGTGCCAGCAGCCCCCGGGGGGGCGCAACAGATACGCAGTATTTT	CASSPRGGATDTQYF
TRBV6-4	-	-	TRBJ2-3	13	TGTGCCAGCAGTCGGAAGCGCACAGATACGCAGTATTTT	CASSRKRTDTQYF
TRBV12-5	-	-	TRBJ1-3	14	TGTGCTAGTGGTTTGGATATACCGGGAAACACCATATATTTT	CASGLDIPGNTIYF
TRBV18	-	-	TRBJ2-3	14	TGTGCCAGCTCACTCCGACCAATTCCAGATACGCAGTATTTT	CASSLRPIPDTQYF
TRBV9	TRBD1	-	TRBJ1-1	15	TGTGCCAGCAGCCCCAGGGGACAGCTGAACACTGAAGCTTTCTTT	CASSPRGQLNTEAFF
TRBV6-1	-	-	TRBJ1-5	11	TGTGCCAGCAGTGGGCATCAGCCCCAGCATTTT	CASSGHQPQHF